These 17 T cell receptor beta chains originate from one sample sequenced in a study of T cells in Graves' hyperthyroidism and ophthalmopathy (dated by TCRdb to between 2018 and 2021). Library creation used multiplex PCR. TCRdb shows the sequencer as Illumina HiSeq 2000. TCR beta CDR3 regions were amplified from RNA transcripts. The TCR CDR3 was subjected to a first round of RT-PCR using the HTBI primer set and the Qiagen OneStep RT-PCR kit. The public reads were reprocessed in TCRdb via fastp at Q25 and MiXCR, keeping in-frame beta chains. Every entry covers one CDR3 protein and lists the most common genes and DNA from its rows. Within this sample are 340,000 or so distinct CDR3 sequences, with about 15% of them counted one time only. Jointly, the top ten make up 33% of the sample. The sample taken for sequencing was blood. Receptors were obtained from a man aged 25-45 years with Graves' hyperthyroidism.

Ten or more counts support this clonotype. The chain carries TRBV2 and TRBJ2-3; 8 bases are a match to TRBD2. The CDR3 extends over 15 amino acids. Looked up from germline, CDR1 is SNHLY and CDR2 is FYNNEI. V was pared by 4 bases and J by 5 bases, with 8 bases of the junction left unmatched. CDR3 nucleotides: TGTGCCAGCAGTGTGGGGACTAGGAGCGGAGATACGCAGTATTTT. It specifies CASSVGTRSGDTQYF.

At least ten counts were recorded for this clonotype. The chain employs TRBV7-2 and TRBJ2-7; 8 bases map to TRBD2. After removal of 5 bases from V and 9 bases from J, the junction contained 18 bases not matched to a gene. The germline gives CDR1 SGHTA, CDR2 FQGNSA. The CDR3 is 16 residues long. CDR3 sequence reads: CASSVAGGGTYAVQYF. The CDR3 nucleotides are TGTGCCAGCAGCGTGGCGGGCGGGGGGACCTACGCCGTGCAGTACTTC.

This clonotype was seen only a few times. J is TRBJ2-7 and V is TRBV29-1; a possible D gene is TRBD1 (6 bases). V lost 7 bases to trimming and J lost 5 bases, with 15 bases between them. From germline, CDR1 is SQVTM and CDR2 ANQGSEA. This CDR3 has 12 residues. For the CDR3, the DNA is TGCAGCGCCGAGACAGGTATCCACGAGCAGTACTTC. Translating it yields CSAETGIHEQYF.

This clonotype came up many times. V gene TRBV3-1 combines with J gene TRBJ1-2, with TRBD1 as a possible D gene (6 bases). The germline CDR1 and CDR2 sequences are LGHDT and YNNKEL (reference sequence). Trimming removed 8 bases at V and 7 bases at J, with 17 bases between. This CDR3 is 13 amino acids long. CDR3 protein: CASEDRISGGYTF. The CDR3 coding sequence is TGTGCCAGCGAAGACAGGATATCTGGTGGCTACACCTTC.

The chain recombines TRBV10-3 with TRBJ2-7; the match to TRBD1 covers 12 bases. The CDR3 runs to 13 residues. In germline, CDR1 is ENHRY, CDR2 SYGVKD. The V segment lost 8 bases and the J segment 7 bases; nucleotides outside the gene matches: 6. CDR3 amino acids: CAIEGQGAGEQYF. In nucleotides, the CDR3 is TGTGCCATCGAGGGACAGGGGGCAGGGGAGCAGTACTTC.

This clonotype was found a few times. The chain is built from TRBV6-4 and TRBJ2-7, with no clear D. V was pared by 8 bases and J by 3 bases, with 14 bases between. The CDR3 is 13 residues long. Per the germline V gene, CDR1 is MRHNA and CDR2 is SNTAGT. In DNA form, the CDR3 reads TGTGCCAGCGCACGAGAGGACGGCTACGAGCAGTACTTC. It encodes CASAREDGYEQYF.

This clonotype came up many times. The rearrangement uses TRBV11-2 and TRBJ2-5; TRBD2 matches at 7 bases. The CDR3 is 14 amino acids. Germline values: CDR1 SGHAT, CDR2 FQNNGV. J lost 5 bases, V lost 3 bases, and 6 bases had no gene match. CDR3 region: CASSFMRSGETQYF. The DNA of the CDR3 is TGTGCCAGCAGCTTTATGCGTAGCGGGGAGACCCAGTACTTC.

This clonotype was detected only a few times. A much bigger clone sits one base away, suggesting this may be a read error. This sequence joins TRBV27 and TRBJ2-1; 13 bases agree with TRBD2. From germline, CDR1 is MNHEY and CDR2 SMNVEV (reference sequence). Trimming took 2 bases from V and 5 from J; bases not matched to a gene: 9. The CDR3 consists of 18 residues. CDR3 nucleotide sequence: TGTGCCAGCAGTTTAATACTAGCGGGAGGGGGGGAGAACAATGAGCAGTTCTTC. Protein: CASSLILAGGGENNEQFF.

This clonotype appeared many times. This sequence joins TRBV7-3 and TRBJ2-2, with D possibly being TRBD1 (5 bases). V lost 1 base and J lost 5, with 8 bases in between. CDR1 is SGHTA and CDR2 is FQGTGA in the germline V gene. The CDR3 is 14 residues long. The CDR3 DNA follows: TGTGCCAGCAGCTTAAGGGGCGGTACCGGGGAGCTGTTTTTT. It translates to CASSLRGGTGELFF.

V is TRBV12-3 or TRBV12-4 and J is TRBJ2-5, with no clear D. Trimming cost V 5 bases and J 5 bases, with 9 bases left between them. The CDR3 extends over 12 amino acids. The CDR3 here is CASSNEEETQYF. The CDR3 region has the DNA TGTGCCAGCAGTAACGAAGAGGAGACCCAGTACTTC.

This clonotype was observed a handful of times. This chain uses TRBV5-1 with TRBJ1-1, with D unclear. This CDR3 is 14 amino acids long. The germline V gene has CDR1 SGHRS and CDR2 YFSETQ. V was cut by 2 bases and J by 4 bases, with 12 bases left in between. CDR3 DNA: TGCGCCAGCAGCTTTGACCCGGTTGGCACTGAAGCTTTCTTT. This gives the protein CASSFDPVGTEAFF.

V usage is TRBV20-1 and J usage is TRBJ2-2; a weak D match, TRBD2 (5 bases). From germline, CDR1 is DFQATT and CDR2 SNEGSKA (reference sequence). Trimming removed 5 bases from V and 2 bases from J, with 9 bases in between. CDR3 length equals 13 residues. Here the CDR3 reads CSAGRPNTGELFF. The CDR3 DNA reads TGCAGTGCTGGGAGACCCAACACCGGGGAGCTGTTTTTT.

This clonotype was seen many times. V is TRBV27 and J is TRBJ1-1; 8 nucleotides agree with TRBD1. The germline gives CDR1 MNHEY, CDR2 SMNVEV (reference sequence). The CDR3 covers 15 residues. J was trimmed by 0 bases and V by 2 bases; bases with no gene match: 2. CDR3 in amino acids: CASSLGQGVNTEAFF. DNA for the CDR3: TGTGCCAGCAGTTTAGGACAGGGCGTGAACACTGAAGCTTTCTTT.

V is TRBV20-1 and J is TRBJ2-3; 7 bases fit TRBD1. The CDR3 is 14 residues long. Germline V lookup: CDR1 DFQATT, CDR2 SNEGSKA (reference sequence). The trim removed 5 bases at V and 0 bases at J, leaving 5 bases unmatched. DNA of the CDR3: TGCAGTGCTGCTACAGGGGCTAGCACAGATACGCAGTATTTT. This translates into CSAATGASTDTQYF.

CDR3 nucleotides: TGTGCCAGCAGGTCTCAGAGTTACAATGAGCAGTTCTTC. Protein sequence: CASRSQSYNEQFF. The chain has TRBV7-3 and TRBJ2-1; D remains unclear. The germline V gene has CDR1 SGHTA and CDR2 FQGTGA. The CDR3 runs to 13 residues. V was shortened by 6 bases and J by 4 bases, with 10 bases between the two germline ends.

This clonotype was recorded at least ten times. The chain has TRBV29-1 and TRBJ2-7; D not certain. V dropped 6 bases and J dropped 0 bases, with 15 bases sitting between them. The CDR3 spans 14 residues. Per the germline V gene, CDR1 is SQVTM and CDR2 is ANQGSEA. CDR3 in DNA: TGCAGCGTCCCACAATGGGCAGGCTCCTACGAGCAGTACTTC. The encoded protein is CSVPQWAGSYEQYF.

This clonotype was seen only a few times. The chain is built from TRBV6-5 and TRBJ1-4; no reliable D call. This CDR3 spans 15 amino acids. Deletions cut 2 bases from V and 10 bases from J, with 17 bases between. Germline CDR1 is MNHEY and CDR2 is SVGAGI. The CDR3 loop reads CASSYVPGFSGKLFF. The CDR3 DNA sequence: TGTGCCAGCAGTTACGTCCCCGGATTTTCAGGAAAACTGTTTTTT.